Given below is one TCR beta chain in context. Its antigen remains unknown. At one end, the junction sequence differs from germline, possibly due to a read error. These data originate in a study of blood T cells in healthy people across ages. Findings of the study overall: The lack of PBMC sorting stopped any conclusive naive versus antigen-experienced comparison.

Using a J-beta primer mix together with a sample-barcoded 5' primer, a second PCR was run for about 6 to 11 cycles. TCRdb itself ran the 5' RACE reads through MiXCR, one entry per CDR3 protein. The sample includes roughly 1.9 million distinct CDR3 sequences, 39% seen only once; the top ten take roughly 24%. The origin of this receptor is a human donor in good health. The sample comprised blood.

CDR3 sequence: CASSLLAGGGYEQYF. Written as DNA, the CDR3 is TGTGCTAGCAGCTTACTAGCAGGGGGAGGCTACGAGCAGTACTTC. This rearrangement joins TRBV7-7 to TRBJ2-7; tentatively, D is TRBD1 (7 bases). Germline V lookup: CDR1 SSHAT, CDR2 FNYEAQ (reference sequence). This CDR3 is 15 amino acids long. Based on the CDR3 plus reference TRBV7-7 and TRBJ2-7, the full variable domain is GAGVSQSPRYKVTKRGQDVTLRCDPISSHATLYWYQQALGQGPEFLTYFNYEAQPDKSGLPSDRFSAERPEGSISTLTIQRTEQRDSAMYRCASSLLAGGGYEQYFGPGTRLTVT.